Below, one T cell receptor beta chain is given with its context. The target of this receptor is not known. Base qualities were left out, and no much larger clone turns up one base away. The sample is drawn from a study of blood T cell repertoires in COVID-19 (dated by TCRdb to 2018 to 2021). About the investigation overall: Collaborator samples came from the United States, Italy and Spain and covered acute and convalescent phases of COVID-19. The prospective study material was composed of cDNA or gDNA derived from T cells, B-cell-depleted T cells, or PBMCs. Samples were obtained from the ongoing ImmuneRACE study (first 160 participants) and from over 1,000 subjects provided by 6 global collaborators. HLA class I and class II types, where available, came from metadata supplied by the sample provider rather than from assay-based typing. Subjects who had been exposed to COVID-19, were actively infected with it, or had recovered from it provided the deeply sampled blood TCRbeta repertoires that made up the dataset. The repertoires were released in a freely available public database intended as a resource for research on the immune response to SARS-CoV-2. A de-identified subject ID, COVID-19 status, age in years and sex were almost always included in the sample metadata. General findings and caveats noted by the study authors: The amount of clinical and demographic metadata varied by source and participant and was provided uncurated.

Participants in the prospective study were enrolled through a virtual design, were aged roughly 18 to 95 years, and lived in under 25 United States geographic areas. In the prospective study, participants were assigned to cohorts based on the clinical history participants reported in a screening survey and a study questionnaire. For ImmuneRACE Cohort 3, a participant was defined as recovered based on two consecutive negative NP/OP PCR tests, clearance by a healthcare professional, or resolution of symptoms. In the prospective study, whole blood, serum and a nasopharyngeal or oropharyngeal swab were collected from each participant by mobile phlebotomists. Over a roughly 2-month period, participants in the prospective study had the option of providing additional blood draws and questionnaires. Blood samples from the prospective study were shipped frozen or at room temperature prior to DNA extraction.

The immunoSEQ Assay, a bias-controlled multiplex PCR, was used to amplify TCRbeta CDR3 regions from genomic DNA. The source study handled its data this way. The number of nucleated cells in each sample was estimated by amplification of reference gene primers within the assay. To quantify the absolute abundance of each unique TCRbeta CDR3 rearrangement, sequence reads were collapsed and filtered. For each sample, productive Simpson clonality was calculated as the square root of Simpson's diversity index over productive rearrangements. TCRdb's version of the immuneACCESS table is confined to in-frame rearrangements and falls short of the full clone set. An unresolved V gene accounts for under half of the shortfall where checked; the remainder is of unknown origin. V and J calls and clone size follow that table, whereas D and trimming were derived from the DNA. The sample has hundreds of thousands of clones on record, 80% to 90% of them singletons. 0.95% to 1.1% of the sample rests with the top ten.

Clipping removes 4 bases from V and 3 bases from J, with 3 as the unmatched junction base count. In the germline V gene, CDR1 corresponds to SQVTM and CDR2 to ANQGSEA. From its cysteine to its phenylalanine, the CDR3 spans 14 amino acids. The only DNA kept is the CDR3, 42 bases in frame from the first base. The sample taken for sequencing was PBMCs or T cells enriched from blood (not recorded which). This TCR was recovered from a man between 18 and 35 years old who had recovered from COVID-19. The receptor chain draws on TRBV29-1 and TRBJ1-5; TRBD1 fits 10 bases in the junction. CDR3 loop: CSVGGQGVNQPQHF. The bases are TGCAGCGTTGGAGGACAGGGGGTCAATCAGCCCCAGCATTTT.